This T cell receptor (beta chain) was sequenced during a study of T-cell reconstitution after alpha-beta-depleted transplantation in children. Study observations and caveats: Some patients' high day-60 TCRbeta diversity was traced to surviving recipient T cells and thymic progenitors.

About this clonotype itself: Its antigen is currently unknown.

V lost 5 bases, J lost 0 bases, and 10 bases lay in between. Per germline, CDR1 SQVTM and CDR2 ANQGSEA. The CDR3 sequence is 13 residues long. Unique molecular identifiers were built into the TCRbeta library. TCRdb recomputed calls from the PCR reads with MiXCR, one row per CDR3 protein. The repertoire holds about 830,000 distinct CDR3 sequences, with 16% as singletons. The V gene is TRBV29-1, the J gene TRBJ1-1; weak D call: TRBD1 (6 bases). Sequencing used PBMCs, mostly from graft donor cells, obtained 360 days after TCRalphabeta/CD19-depleted stem cell transplant. The TCR originated in a male patient aged 10 to 17 who had a stem cell transplant for acute lymphoblastic leukemia, so the T cells may come from the graft donor. The CDR3: CSVTDSLNTEAFF. The CDR3 coding sequence is TGCAGCGTTACGGACAGTTTGAACACTGAAGCTTTCTTT.